By sample fraction, the clone carrying this TCR beta chain is medium-sized. The antigen is not known. The data were obtained in a study of T cell repertoires in aging, cancer and after chemotherapy. Findings of the study overall: Loss of evenness, beyond lost richness, contributed to age-related TCR diversity decline in cancer patients. Lymphoid organ infiltration in hematological cancer patients may impair thymic emigration or peripheral T cell expansion. No conclusions about immunological memory after chemotherapy can be drawn from the repertoire data.

Rearranged V-D-J TRB sequences were amplified with a mixed TRB-A/B primer pool. TCRdb itself ran the multiplex PCR reads through MiXCR, one entry per CDR3 protein. The sample includes around 1,900 distinct CDR3 sequences, under 30% seen only once; the top ten take 67%. TCR beta rearrangements were amplified from peripheral blood genomic DNA. V was pared by 0 bases and J by 3 bases, with 3 bases of the junction left unmatched. This CDR3 region has 15 residues. In germline, CDR1 is MNHEY, CDR2 SVGAGI. The sample consisted of blood. The clonotype originates from a human donor with a blood cancer. The donor label of this sample is uncertain. The chain is built from TRBV6-5 and TRBJ2-7; 9 bases match TRBD1. CDR3 coding DNA: TGTGCCAGCAGTTACTCCTACAGGGGGCTCTACGAGCAGTACTTC. Translating it yields CASSYSYRGLYEQYF.